What follows describes a single T cell receptor (beta chain). Antigen specificity is unknown. This sample is drawn from a study of cytomegalovirus exposure and HLA in healthy donors. In the study overall: Approximately 77 million unique TCRs from HLA-typed donors were held in an early release of data.

Study-wide results and limits: V- and J-gene trimming of TCR beta was linked (in a later analysis) to a missense DCLRE1C variant. A previous analysis found most TCR beta V segments productive roughly 87% or roughly 30% of the time.

PCR employed 60 Vbeta and 13 Jbeta primers. Profiled with immunoSEQ multiplex PCR; TCRdb holds only in-frame clones, not every one. The sample includes 150,000 to 200,000 clones, about three quarters of them seen just once. The ends lost 5 bases at V and 5 bases at J; junction bases unmatched: 10. The germline CDR1 and CDR2 sequences are SGHAT and FQNNGV. CDR3 length: 16 amino acids. The sequence was collected from a man in his late teens or twenties in good health and CMV-seropositive. The chain is built from TRBV11-2 and TRBJ2-3, with 10 bases that match TRBD1. The specimen was PBMCs. CDR3 in DNA: TGTGCCAGCAGCCCCAATAGACAGGGGGCAGGAGATACGCAGTATTTT. Its protein product is CASSPNRQGAGDTQYF.